The 10 T cell receptor beta chains in this list originate from one sample, sequenced in a study of T cell changes during pregnancy in multiple sclerosis. Only in-frame clones appear in the TCRdb table, and some are missing; sequencing was by immunoSEQ multiplex PCR. The data contain roughly 100,000 clones, about nine tenths of them singletons. Sequenced material: peripheral blood, taken in the second trimester of pregnancy. These receptors originate from a female donor in good health, enrolled as a control in a pregnancy study.

The chain has TRBV7-8 and TRBJ2-5, with TRBD1 as a possible D gene (6 bases). CDR1 SGHVS and CDR2 FQNEAQ come from the germline V gene. Trimming took off 5 bases at V and 3 bases at J, with 16 bases between the two ends. The CDR3 spans 15 residues. The CDR3 sequence: CASSPTTGGKETQYF. For the CDR3, the DNA is TGTGCCAGCAGCCCTACGACAGGAGGAAAAGAGACCCAGTACTTC.

The chain recombines TRBV6-1 with TRBJ1-5, with D possibly TRBD1 on 5 matching bases. Germline V lookup: CDR1 MNHNS, CDR2 SASEGT. CDR3 length equals 15 residues. Trimming stripped 3 bases from V and 7 bases from J, with 16 bases between. The chain's CDR3 is CASSEGRANWQPQHF. CDR3 sequence (DNA): TGTGCCAGCAGTGAGGGCAGGGCCAATTGGCAGCCCCAGCATTTT.

The V call is TRBV10-3, the J call TRBJ2-1; weak D call: TRBD2 (6 bases). The germline V gene encodes CDR1 ENHRY and CDR2 SYGVKD. There are 13 residues in the CDR3. Trimming removed 2 bases at V and 4 bases at J, with 6 bases between. The CDR3 DNA reads TGTGCCATCAGTGAGCGGGGGTACAATGAGCAGTTCTTC. Its protein product is CAISERGYNEQFF.

This chain connects TRBV9 to TRBJ1-3, with a weak D call TRBD1 (6 bases). The CDR3 consists of 14 residues. Trimming removed 4 bases from V and 3 bases from J, with 11 bases in between. Germline values: CDR1 SGDLS, CDR2 YYNGEE. In nucleotides, the CDR3 is TGTGCCAGCAGCCCAGGGACATTTGGAAACACCATATATTTT. The encoded protein is CASSPGTFGNTIYF.

The chain carries TRBV27 and TRBJ2-7, with a weak D call TRBD1 (6 bases). The CDR3 contains 16 residues. CDR1 and CDR2 (germline): MNHEY, SMNVEV (reference sequence). Trimming took 5 bases from V and 3 from J, leaving 20 bases between them. CDR3 sequence (DNA): TGTGCCAGCAGTCTCCCGCCTCAGGGGAACCTCTACGAGCAGTACTTC. The encoded protein is CASSLPPQGNLYEQYF.

This chain connects TRBV4-1 to TRBJ2-4; D may be TRBD2 (7 bases). The CDR3 loop spans 17 amino acids. Germline V lookup: CDR1 MGHRA, CDR2 YSYEKL. Trimming took off 4 bases at V and 3 bases at J, with 19 bases between the two ends. The CDR3 sequence is CASSLLSGGQNKNIQYF. The CDR3 nucleotides are TGCGCCAGCAGCCTCCTGTCCGGGGGGCAAAACAAAAACATTCAGTACTTC.

V and J are TRBV7-9 and TRBJ2-1, with D perhaps matching TRBD1 (8 bases). V was clipped by 4 bases and J by 8 bases, with 21 bases between them. The CDR3 has 16 residues. Germline CDR1 is SEHNR and CDR2 is FQNEAQ (reference sequence). In DNA form, the CDR3 reads TGTGCCAGCAGCTATCAGGGGGCGGGAGTCCGTGATGAGCAGTTCTTC. It specifies CASSYQGAGVRDEQFF.

This chain links TRBV2 with TRBJ1-4; 9 bases fit TRBD1. Looked up from germline, CDR1 is SNHLY and CDR2 is FYNNEI. The CDR3 has 14 amino acids. Germline trimming cut 6 bases from V and 16 bases from J; bases unmatched to any gene: 15. The CDR3 DNA reads TGTGCCAGCAGGGCCCGGGACAGGGACCTACGAGGGTTTTTT. Its translation: CASRARDRDLRGFF.

This chain links TRBV19 with TRBJ1-4; TRBD1 is a possible D gene (6 bases). Trimming removed 8 bases at V and 8 bases at J, with 18 bases between. Germline CDR1 and CDR2: LNHDA and SQIVND (reference sequence). CDR3 length: 14 amino acids. Here the CDR3 reads CASYQTGQGEKLFF. The CDR3 region has the DNA TGTGCCAGTTATCAGACAGGCCAAGGGGAAAAACTGTTTTTT.

The chain links TRBV5-1 to TRBJ2-7; 7 bases are a match to TRBD1. This CDR3 has 14 amino acids. Unmatched junction bases numbered 6, after V lost 2 bases and J lost 4 bases. The germline gives CDR1 SGHRS, CDR2 YFSETQ. The CDR3 region has the DNA TGCGCCAGCAGCTTACAGGGGATGGAGTACGAGCAGTACTTC. As protein: CASSLQGMEYEQYF.